This T cell receptor (beta chain) is drawn from a study of T cells after yellow fever vaccination. TCRdb reprocessed the 5' RACE reads via MiXCR and lists one record per CDR3 protein. The sample yields 200,000 to 300,000 distinct CDR3 sequences, roughly 6.8% seen once. This clonotype was observed a handful of times. Sequencing was performed on CD4+ T cells sorted from PBMCs, taken on the day of the yellow fever booster vaccination. This TCR was recovered from a man aged 25 to 40 who received the YFV17D yellow fever vaccine.

The CDR3 nucleotides read TGTGCCAGCAGCCCCCTAGGCCCCTCTGGGGCCAACGTCCTGACTTTC. It yields the protein CASSPLGPSGANVLTF. This chain uses TRBV6-2 or TRBV6-3 with TRBJ2-6; D ambiguous. This CDR3 is built from 16 residues. V dropped 6 bases and J dropped 0 bases, with 12 bases sitting between them. Germline CDR1 and CDR2: MNHEY and SVGEGT.